The next 27 T cell receptor beta chains were all read from a single sample in a study of early T cells in non-severe SARS-CoV-2 infection (TCRdb year 2021). Library preparation used 5' RACE. The sequencing machine was a NextSeq 500. TCRdb reprocessed the public reads (quality trimming at Q25 with fastp, clone calling with MiXCR) and kept in-frame beta chains. Each CDR3 protein gets just one entry, which takes the most common genes and DNA from the rows behind it. Within this sample are tens of thousands of distinct CDR3 sequences, with around 11% of them counted one time only. The top ten clonotypes cover around 12% of the sample. This specimen consisted of whole blood, obtained at baseline. These receptors came from an adult who was a healthcare worker with PCR-confirmed SARS-CoV-2 infection or an uninfected control (not recorded which).

V usage is TRBV19 and J usage is TRBJ1-2; D might be TRBD1 (5 bases). The V end was cut by 5 bases, the J end by 4 bases, with 20 bases between. Per germline, CDR1 LNHDA and CDR2 SQIVND (reference sequence). This CDR3 contains 16 residues. The CDR3 reads CASSFSRQSLTYGYTF. The CDR3 region has the DNA TGTGCCAGTAGTTTTAGCAGACAGTCGCTTACCTATGGCTACACCTTC. The full variable domain, rest sourced from reference TRBV19 and TRBJ1-2, is DGGITQSPKYLFRKEGQNVTLSCEQNLNHDAMYWYRQDPGQGLRLIYYSQIVNDFQKGDIAEGYSVSREKKESFPLTVTSAQKNPTAFYLCASSFSRQSLTYGYTFGSGTRLTVV.

This clonotype has a handful of counts. The chain couples TRBV20-1 to TRBJ1-2; D not certain. Trimming took 0 bases from V and 8 from J, leaving 4 bases between them. CDR3 length: 10 amino acids. Germline V CDR1 and CDR2: DFQATT, SNEGSKA (reference sequence). The CDR3 coding sequence is TGCAGTGCTAGAGATGACGGCTACACCTTC. Protein product: CSARDDGYTF.

This chain joins TRBV29-1 and TRBJ1-2; D is perhaps TRBD1 (5 bases). There are 13 residues in the CDR3. V was trimmed by 6 bases and J by 2 bases, leaving 13 bases between them. CDR1 and CDR2 (germline): SQVTM, ANQGSEA. As DNA, the CDR3 is TGCAGCGTCCCGAGGGACCCAAACTATGGCTACACCTTC. This encodes CSVPRDPNYGYTF.

A few counts support this clonotype. V usage is TRBV7-6 and J usage is TRBJ1-3; 7 positions agree with TRBD1. This CDR3 spans 14 amino acids. Trimming at V came to 4 bases and at J to 2 bases, leaving 2 bases not matched to a gene. CDR1 SGHVS and CDR2 FNYEAQ come from the germline V gene. The CDR3 region has the DNA TGTGCCAGCAGCTCCGGGACAGCTGGAAACACCATATATTTT. Its protein product is CASSSGTAGNTIYF.

This clonotype was counted ten times or more. This chain joins TRBV6-2 or TRBV6-3 and TRBJ2-1; 7 bases match TRBD2. Germline V lookup: CDR1 MNHEY, CDR2 SVGEGT. The V and J ends lost 4 bases and 3 bases, in that order; junction bases with no gene match: 9. The CDR3 covers 16 residues. The CDR3: CASSSTAGKNYNEQFF. DNA for the CDR3: TGTGCCAGCAGTTCCACAGCGGGGAAGAACTACAATGAGCAGTTCTTC.

This clonotype was observed many times. This chain joins TRBV4-2 and TRBJ2-7; D gene ambiguous. The germline gives CDR1 LGHNA, CDR2 YNFKEQ. V was pared by 0 bases and J by 0 bases, with 12 bases between. The CDR3 extends over 16 amino acids. The CDR3 DNA sequence: TGTGCCAGCAGCCAAGAACCTACAGCTCGCTCCTACGAGCAGTACTTC. It is translated as CASSQEPTARSYEQYF.

The chain carries TRBV14 and TRBJ2-6; 8 bases agree with TRBD1. The CDR3 totals 17 residues. Per germline, CDR1 SGHDN and CDR2 FVKESK. The trim removed 0 bases at V and 1 base at J, leaving 2 bases unmatched. The CDR3 DNA reads TGTGCCAGCAGCCAAGAGAGGACAGGGTCTGGGGCCAACGTCCTGACTTTC. Its translation is CASSQERTGSGANVLTF.

This clonotype was counted between two and nine times. The chain joins TRBV6-1 to TRBJ1-2; a weak D match, TRBD1 (5 bases). V was clipped by 6 bases and J by 4 bases, with 15 bases between them. CDR1 is MNHNS, CDR2 SASEGT, per germline. The CDR3 has 14 residues. The CDR3 nucleotides are TGTGCCAGCAGATCTACCCAGGGTCCCTATGGCTACACCTTC. Translating it yields CASRSTQGPYGYTF.

This chain links TRBV29-1 with TRBJ2-5, with TRBD1 as a possible D gene (6 bases). There are 11 residues in the CDR3. The V end lost 7 bases, the J end lost 4 bases, and 10 bases lay between the germline ends. Germline V gene lookup returns CDR1 SQVTM and CDR2 ANQGSEA. The CDR3 region has the DNA TGCAGCGCCGAAGGGGGAGAGACCCAGTACTTC. This codes for CSAEGGETQYF. Using reference TRBV29-1 and TRBJ2-5 for the parts outside the CDR3, the full variable domain is SAVISQKPSRDICQRGTSLTIQCQVDSQVTMMFWYRQQPGQSLTLIATANQGSEATYESGFVIDKFPISRPNLTFSTLTVSNMSPEDSSIYLCSAEGGETQYFGPGTRLLVL.

This clonotype was observed at least ten times. The chain uses TRBV29-1 and TRBJ2-5; no definite D call. Germline V gives CDR1 SQVTM, CDR2 ANQGSEA. Trimming cost V 2 bases and J 4 bases, with 5 bases left between them. This CDR3 has 11 residues. This CDR3 is CSVELGETQYF. CDR3 bases: TGCAGCGTTGAACTAGGAGAGACCCAGTACTTC.

The chain carries TRBV28 and TRBJ2-3; TRBD2 agrees at 7 bases. The CDR3 spans 11 residues. Germline V gene data show CDR1 as MDHEN and CDR2 as SYDVKM. J lost 4 bases, V lost 8 bases, and 0 bases had no gene match. The CDR3 loop reads CASGGADTQYF. CDR3 sequence (DNA): TGTGCCAGCGGGGGGGCAGATACGCAGTATTTT.

This clonotype was seen more than once but under ten times. The V gene is TRBV7-9, the J gene TRBJ1-5; 7 bases align to TRBD1. The CDR3 runs 13 residues. V shed 7 bases and J 7 bases; nucleotides not matched to a gene: 7. Per the germline V gene, CDR1 is SEHNR and CDR2 is FQNEAQ (reference sequence). The CDR3 DNA is TGTGCCAGCAACACAGGGGTGGGGCAGCCCCAGCATTTT. Its protein is CASNTGVGQPQHF.

This clonotype was counted a few times. The rearrangement joins TRBV19 to TRBJ2-3; D not resolved. CDR1 is LNHDA, CDR2 SQIVND, per germline (reference sequence). There are 13 residues in the CDR3. Trimming left V 7 bases short and J 2 bases short, with 10 bases between. CDR3 bases: TGTGCCAGTAATCCCGGAAACACAGATACGCAGTATTTT. This sequence encodes CASNPGNTDTQYF.

In the case of this clonotype: Because the CDR3's place on the DNA is in doubt, the DNA is left out and the CDR3 is given as listed by TCRdb. This chain uses TRBV7-5 with TRBJ1-1; TRBD1, the table's D call, was not compared with the DNA. TRBV7-5 is assigned pseudogene status. The CDR3 extends over 16 residues, inclusive of both ends. The CDR3 reads CISVPEARQGCTEAFF.

V and J are TRBV18 and TRBJ2-1; 8 bases match TRBD2. The CDR3 contains 16 residues. V was clipped by 4 bases and J by 4 bases; unmatched bases: 9. The germline CDR1 and CDR2 sequences are KGHSH and LQKENI. CDR3 loop: CASSLSAGGSYNEQFF. The CDR3 region has the DNA TGTGCCAGCTCACTTTCGGCGGGGGGCTCGTACAATGAGCAGTTCTTC.

The J gene is TRBJ2-7, the V gene TRBV9; 8 bases are shared with TRBD2. CDR1 and CDR2 from the germline V gene are SGDLS and YYNGEE. The CDR3 consists of 16 residues. V shed 0 bases and J 2 bases; nucleotides not matched to a gene: 7. CDR3 protein: CASSVGAGGLTYEQYF. The DNA for the CDR3 is TGTGCCAGCAGCGTAGGGGCGGGGGGCCTTACCTACGAGCAGTACTTC.

This clonotype has at least ten counts. The gene calls are TRBV7-6 and TRBJ2-2; D gene uncertain. The V gene lost 1 base and the J gene lost 6 bases, with 6 bases spanning the gap. The germline CDR1 and CDR2 sequences are SGHVS and FNYEAQ. The CDR3 length is 13 residues. CDR3 sequence: CASSLGTPGELFF. Here the CDR3 DNA reads TGTGCCAGCAGCTTAGGGACCCCCGGGGAGCTGTTTTTT.

This chain connects TRBV18 to TRBJ1-1; maybe TRBD1 (6 bases). Trimming pared 6 bases from V and 4 bases from J, leaving 18 bases between. Germline V gene data show CDR1 as KGHSH and CDR2 as LQKENI. This CDR3 has 15 amino acids. The DNA of the CDR3 is TGTGCCAGCTCGCGGGGCGGGGGCGAGGTCACTGAAGCTTTCTTT. Its protein product is CASSRGGGEVTEAFF.

Only a few counts were recorded for this clonotype. The chain combines TRBV7-8 with TRBJ1-3, with D maybe TRBD1 (5 bases). Trimming took 1 base from V and 1 from J, leaving 11 bases between them. Germline CDR1 SGHVS, CDR2 FQNEAQ. The CDR3 runs to 16 residues. As DNA, the CDR3 is TGTGCCAGCAGCTTAGGGGGGAGGAGATCTGGAAACACCATATATTTT. Its translation: CASSLGGRRSGNTIYF.

This clonotype turned up a few times. The rearrangement links TRBV9 to TRBJ1-3; weak D call: TRBD1 (6 bases). The CDR3 is made up of 16 amino acids. The V end lost 4 bases, the J end lost 8 bases, and 22 bases lay between the germline ends. CDR1 is SGDLS and CDR2 is YYNGEE in the germline V gene. The CDR3 is CASSFRPDSEGDTIYF. The CDR3 DNA reads as TGTGCCAGCAGCTTTAGGCCGGACAGCGAAGGTGACACCATATATTTT.

This clonotype turned up a few times. The chain combines TRBV10-3 with TRBJ2-7; 7 positions agree with TRBD1. CDR3 length: 12 residues. Per germline, CDR1 ENHRY and CDR2 SYGVKD. After removal of 8 bases from V and 4 bases from J, the junction contained 5 bases not matched to a gene. The DNA for the CDR3 is TGTGCCATCCGACAGACAGGGTACGAGCAGTACTTC. It specifies CAIRQTGYEQYF.

As DNA, the CDR3 is TGTGCCAGCTCACGGTACCGGGACAGGGAGTCTTACGAGCAGTACTTC. Its translation is CASSRYRDRESYEQYF. The rearrangement uses TRBV18 and TRBJ2-7; 9 positions agree with TRBD1. Germline CDR1 is KGHSH and CDR2 is LQKENI. CDR3 size: 16 residues. V was clipped by 4 bases and J by 4 bases; unmatched bases: 11.

This clonotype came up many times. This sequence joins TRBV6-7 and TRBJ1-1; TRBD1 matches 11 bases. TRBV6-7 is an open reading frame, and its role is uncertain. The CDR3 extends over 17 amino acids. J lost 5 bases, V lost 0 bases, and 8 bases had no gene match. The DNA for the CDR3 is TGTGCCAGCAGTTACTCAGTTCGGGACAGGGGGGATACTGAAGCTTTCTTT. As protein: CASSYSVRDRGDTEAFF.

Only a few counts were recorded for this clonotype. The genes are TRBV7-9 and TRBJ2-2; no definite D call. V was pared by 5 bases and J by 3 bases, with 10 bases between. The CDR3 sequence is 14 residues long. Per germline, CDR1 SEHNR and CDR2 FQNEAQ (reference sequence). The DNA of the CDR3 is TGTGCCAGCAGCCCCGGCAGGTACACCGGGGAGCTGTTTTTT. Its translation is CASSPGRYTGELFF.

This clonotype has only a few counts. This chain joins TRBV20-1 and TRBJ1-4, with a possible D match to TRBD1 (5 bases). Trimming pared 3 bases from V and 4 bases from J, leaving 9 bases between. Germline V gene sequence: CDR1 DFQATT, CDR2 SNEGSKA (reference sequence). CDR3 length: 13 amino acids. CDR3 loop: CSASPTVNEKLFF. The CDR3 coding sequence is TGCAGTGCTAGTCCGACAGTTAATGAAAAACTGTTTTTT.

This clonotype was observed at least ten times. J is TRBJ2-6 and V is TRBV2, with 9 bases identical to TRBD2. Germline values: CDR1 SNHLY, CDR2 FYNNEI. Losses at the gene ends were 5 bases for V and 3 bases for J; bases not matched to a gene: 2. There are 15 residues in the CDR3. The chain's CDR3 is CASSPLAGGANVLTF. The CDR3 DNA sequence: TGTGCCAGCAGTCCACTAGCGGGTGGGGCCAACGTCCTGACTTTC.

This clonotype has more than one count but fewer than ten. This chain uses TRBV29-1 with TRBJ2-7; D is tentatively TRBD1 or TRBD2 (5 bases each). This CDR3 comprises 15 residues. The V gene lost 6 bases and the J gene lost 6 bases, with 24 bases spanning the gap. Germline CDR1 reads SQVTM; CDR2 reads ANQGSEA. CDR3 nucleotide sequence: TGCAGCGTCGACCCGACCGGGACCAACCCTTCCGAGCAGTACTTC. Its translation: CSVDPTGTNPSEQYF.